This T cell receptor (beta chain) was recovered during a study of cytomegalovirus exposure and HLA in healthy donors. This clone has more than one count but fewer than ten. PCR amplification relied on 60 Vbeta primers (plus 13 Jbeta primers). Clones were read by immunoSEQ multiplex PCR, and TCRdb kept only the in-frame ones, dropping some. The table shows roughly 180,000 clones, with roughly a tenth occurring only once. Trimming took 8 bases from V and 7 from J, leaving 6 bases between them. The CDR3 runs to 10 residues. CDR1 is SNHLY, CDR2 FYNNEI, per germline. This sequence joins TRBV2 and TRBJ1-3, with D possibly matching TRBD1 (5 bases). The source material was PBMCs. This sequence originates from a woman aged 25 to 39 in good health and CMV-seropositive. Written as DNA, the CDR3 is TGTGCCAGCCGGGGGAACACCATATATTTT. Encoded protein: CASRGNTIYF.